Here is one T cell receptor (beta chain) with its context. Its antigen is still unknown. This sample is drawn from a study of T cell responses to AZD1222 COVID-19 vaccine. Study-level findings and limits: The span of vaccine-associated CD4 TCRs extended across spike, with dominance at 160-218 and 743-854. Close to half of all spike-specific TCRs reportedly target regions of the variants that are unmutated. Spike-specific TCR breadth and depth grew following two AZD1222 doses. Of the AZD1222 recipients, only five to seven were seropositive at baseline.

CDR1 MNHNS and CDR2 SASEGT come from the germline V gene. V lost 3 bases to trimming and J lost 6 bases, with 9 bases between them. The CDR3 spans 14 residues. Data came from immunoSEQ multiplex PCR; TCRdb stores just in-frame clones and leaves some out. The sample carries more than 85,000 clones, 84% recorded once. This chain joins TRBV6-1 and TRBJ1-6, with D hard to call. The material sequenced was peripheral blood, taken on day 0 of AZD1222 vaccination. This TCR was sampled from an adult in good health. DNA of the CDR3: TGTGCCAGCAGTGACCATTTTAGTAATTCACCCCTCCACTTT. Protein product: CASSDHFSNSPLHF.